The source of this T cell receptor beta chain is a study of T cell repertoires in cytomegalovirus infection. Study context: In the study, CMV epitopes included recently identified HLA-C-restricted and well-studied HLA-B-restricted ones. From public TCR beta signatures came an indication of both CMV infection and matching HLA type.

TCRdb fed the reads into MiXCR, producing one record per CDR3 protein. The sample has some 920,000 distinct CDR3 sequences; 25% to 40% are singletons. This CDR3 comprises 16 residues. Germline CDR1 SGHTA, CDR2 FQGNSA. The germline V and J ends were trimmed by 4 bases and 0 bases, with 16 bases remaining between them. This clonotype was found many times. Antigen: not known. Study-wide findings and caveats: Accumulated public TCR beta family frequency recognized individuals carrying CMV together with the relevant HLA. In two of eight donors, the top clonotype was HLA-C-restricted CMV-specific.

The rearrangement links TRBV7-2 to TRBJ2-7; D is perhaps TRBD2 (5 bases). The source of this sequence is a human donor in good health (CMV status not recorded). Some clones in this sample may be carry-over from other donors' samples. The source was cultured CD8+ T cells from PBMCs, collected from culture after CMV antigen stimulation. The CDR3 nucleotides read TGTGCCAGCAGCTACGATTATTGGGGAGACTCCTACGAGCAGTACTTC. It specifies CASSYDYWGDSYEQYF.